A single sample is the source of the 6 T cell receptor beta chains below, sequenced in a study of T cell repertoires in cytomegalovirus infection. What these receptors recognize is not known. In TCRdb, the reads were re-called with MiXCR into one record per CDR3 protein. Here the sample spans roughly 310,000 distinct CDR3 sequences, 25% to 30% being singletons. Source: cultured PBMCs, taken from culture after CMV antigen stimulation. The receptors shown here come from a human donor in good health (CMV status not recorded). Some clones in this sample may be carry-over from other donors' samples.

This clonotype has at least ten counts. This chain joins TRBV7-2 and TRBJ2-4, with 10 bases matching TRBD2. Germline V gene lookup returns CDR1 SGHTA and CDR2 FQGNSA. The CDR3 extends over 17 amino acids. With 3 bases clipped from V and 1 base from J, the junction kept 6 bases outside the gene matches. The DNA of the CDR3 is TGTGCCAGCAGCTTCTCCCTTAGCGGGAGGGCCAAAAACATTCAGTACTTC. It specifies CASSFSLSGRAKNIQYF.

The chain links TRBV6-4 to TRBJ1-5; 10 bases map to TRBD1. The CDR3 spans 14 residues. With V trimmed by 7 bases and J by 5 bases, 5 bases remained unmatched. The germline CDR1 and CDR2 sequences are MRHNA and SNTAGT. The CDR3 is CASIPTGGYQPQHF. The CDR3 DNA follows: TGTGCCAGCATTCCGACAGGGGGCTATCAGCCCCAGCATTTT.

This clonotype was counted a few times. The V call is TRBV7-2, the J call TRBJ1-3; weak D call: TRBD1 (5 bases). CDR1 is SGHTA and CDR2 is FQGNSA in the germline V gene. This CDR3 is built from 15 residues. Trimming left V 1 base short and J 0 bases short, with 7 bases between. The CDR3 loop reads CASSLGGFSGNTIYF. For the CDR3, the DNA is TGTGCCAGCAGCTTAGGGGGCTTCTCTGGAAACACCATATATTTT.

This clonotype was seen more than once but under ten times. This chain links TRBV7-9 with TRBJ2-1; no definite D call. The germline CDR1 and CDR2 sequences are SEHNR and FQNEAQ (reference sequence). V dropped 4 bases and J dropped 8 bases, with 21 bases sitting between them. This CDR3 comprises 16 residues. CDR3 residues: CASSSYALDGWDEQFF. The CDR3 coding sequence is TGTGCCAGCAGCTCGTATGCTCTAGACGGGTGGGATGAGCAGTTCTTC. Using reference TRBV7-9 and TRBJ2-1 for the parts outside the CDR3, the full variable domain is DTGVSQNPRHKITKRGQNVTFRCDPISEHNRLYWYRQTLGQGPEFLTYFQNEAQLEKSRLLSDRFSAERPKGSFSTLEIQRTEQGDSAMYLCASSSYALDGWDEQFFGPGTRLTVL.

The genes are TRBV28 and TRBJ1-2, with D unresolved. The CDR3 has 11 amino acids. Germline V CDR1 and CDR2: MDHEN, SYDVKM. V lost 6 bases and J 7 bases, leaving 9 bases between the germline ends. The CDR3 loop is CASRRRGGYTF. The CDR3 nucleotides read TGTGCCAGCAGACGGCGGGGTGGCTACACCTTC.

This clonotype was seen many times. This chain uses TRBV7-2 with TRBJ1-6, with unresolved D. V dropped 7 bases and J dropped 10 bases, with 17 bases sitting between them. In germline, CDR1 is SGHTA, CDR2 FQGNSA. CDR3 size: 14 residues. The CDR3: CASTLVGVGSPLHF. The DNA for the CDR3 is TGTGCCAGCACCCTTGTTGGGGTGGGCTCACCCCTCCACTTT.